This TCR beta chain was documented in a study of blood T cell repertoires in COVID-19 (dated by TCRdb to 2018 to 2020). The study in broad terms: Samples covering the acute and convalescent phases of COVID-19 were provided by collaborators in the United States, Italy and Spain. The samples were drawn from two sources: the first 160 participants of the ongoing ImmuneRACE study, and fewer than 1,500 subjects contributed by 6 global collaborators. The material from the prospective study consisted of cDNA or gDNA derived from T cells, B-cell-depleted T cells, or PBMCs. Subjects who had been exposed to COVID-19, were actively infected with it, or had recovered from it provided the deeply sampled blood TCRbeta repertoires that made up the dataset. The repertoires were released in a freely available public database meant as a resource for research on the immune response to SARS-CoV-2. A de-identified subject ID, COVID-19 status, age in years and sex were almost always included in the sample metadata. HLA class I and class II types, where available, came from metadata supplied by the sample provider rather than from assay-based typing. The full study reports these points: Clinical and demographic metadata were provided uncurated, with the amount varying by source and participant.

By share, this clone ranks as medium-sized (0.01 to 0.1%). Its antigen has not been determined. The sample holds no much larger clone one base away, and base qualities are not on file. The collaborating institutions used their own protocols to collect whole blood in K2EDTA tubes. For TCRbeta analysis, collaborators shipped samples in one of three forms: frozen whole blood, isolated PBMCs, or DNA extracted from either of those sample types. CDR1 SQVTM and CDR2 ANQGSEA were looked up in the germline V gene. V is pruned by 5 bases and J by 7 bases, leaving 8 bases of the junction without a gene match. The CDR3 spans 14 residues, from the cysteine through the phenylalanine. Only the CDR3 part of the read is kept: 42 bases, read in frame from the first base. TCRbeta CDR3 regions were amplified from genomic DNA using the immunoSEQ Assay, a bias-controlled multiplex PCR. The study's processing was this. Nucleated cell counts per sample were estimated from amplification of reference gene primers within the assay. Sequence reads were collapsed and filtered to measure the absolute abundance of every unique TCRbeta CDR3 rearrangement. For each sample, productive Simpson clonality was calculated as the square root of Simpson's diversity index over productive rearrangements. Drawn from immuneACCESS, this table holds only the in-frame rearrangements with V and J called that TCRdb kept. Clones are partly lost; checked studies trace under half to an unresolved V gene and leave the rest unexplained. V, J and clone size are taken as reported in that table, and D and trimming were inferred from the DNA itself. A total of under 70,000 clones appear in this sample, roughly 91% of them only once. Jointly, the top ten make up roughly a tenth of the sample.

Rearrangement joined TRBV29-1 to TRBJ1-4; 9 central nucleotides agree with TRBD1. The clonotype was recovered from a woman aged 18-35 years with acute or convalescent COVID-19. Sequencing was done on a sample of peripheral blood. The CDR3 protein: CSVQTGGLVEKLFF. The DNA sequence reads TGCAGCGTTCAGACAGGGGGACTGGTTGAAAAACTGTTTTTT.